These 21 T cell receptor beta chains came from one sample sequenced in a study of spatial heterogeneity in lung cancer. TCRdb analysed the 5' RACE reads with MiXCR anew, one entry per CDR3 protein. This repertoire shows about 85,000 distinct CDR3 sequences, about a fifth found once; its top ten account for roughly 6%. Time point indicated: sample taken at primary tumor resection. Extraction of whole RNA from tumor, nontumor lung or frozen PBMC preceded unsorted sequencing. This material consisted of PBMCs, taken at surgery. The receptors were gathered from a male donor with early-stage non-small cell lung cancer.

In its sample, this clonotype was seen many times. The chain employs TRBV6-5 and TRBJ2-7; D is perhaps TRBD1 or TRBD2 (5 bases each). CDR1 is MNHEY and CDR2 is SVGAGI in the germline V gene. This CDR3 has 15 residues. V was clipped by 7 bases and J by 2 bases, with 18 bases between them. The CDR3 is CASTEAPGPTYEQYF. CDR3 nucleotide sequence: TGTGCCAGCACCGAAGCCCCGGGGCCCACCTACGAGCAGTACTTC.

V gene TRBV28 combines with J gene TRBJ2-2, with D tentatively TRBD2 (7 bases). V was pared by 5 bases and J by 0 bases, with 10 bases between. CDR3 length: 15 residues. From germline, CDR1 is MDHEN and CDR2 SYDVKM. The CDR3 DNA is TGTGCCAGCAGTCGGGGGGCCGCGAACACCGGGGAGCTGTTTTTT. Amino acid sequence: CASSRGAANTGELFF.

The J gene is TRBJ1-1, the V gene TRBV20-1; D is unresolved. Germline loops: CDR1 DFQATT, CDR2 SNEGSKA (reference sequence). This CDR3 spans 12 amino acids. V was pared by 0 bases and J by 4 bases, with 6 bases between. As DNA, the CDR3 is TGCAGTGCTAGAGATATGGGCACTGAAGCTTTCTTT. Translating gives CSARDMGTEAFF.

The chain is built from TRBV7-2 and TRBJ2-3; D perhaps matches TRBD1 (7 bases). CDR1 and CDR2 (germline): SGHTA, FQGNSA. This CDR3 is built from 14 residues. Trimming left V 7 bases short and J 3 bases short, with 14 bases between. The CDR3 here is CASILAGGTDTQYF. The CDR3 nucleotides read TGTGCCAGCATCCTTGCAGGGGGGACAGATACGCAGTATTTT.

CDR3 DNA sequence: TGTGCCAGCATCCTAAGACAGGGAGACCACGAGCAGTACTTC. Protein product: CASILRQGDHEQYF. This rearrangement joins TRBV2 to TRBJ2-7; 7 bases match TRBD1. The CDR3 consists of 14 residues. Losses at the gene ends were 7 bases for V and 5 bases for J; bases not matched to a gene: 11. Per the germline V gene, CDR1 is SNHLY and CDR2 is FYNNEI.

A single count supports this clonotype. The chain has TRBV6-1 and TRBJ2-3; 8 bases match TRBD1. The ends lost 3 bases at V and 3 bases at J; junction bases unmatched: 2. The germline gives CDR1 MNHNS, CDR2 SASEGT. This CDR3 has 14 amino acids. CDR3 protein: CASSDGTGTDTQYF. CDR3 DNA: TGTGCCAGCAGTGATGGGACAGGAACAGATACGCAGTATTTT.

V usage is TRBV4-3 and J usage is TRBJ2-2; D is uncertain. The CDR3 extends over 13 amino acids. The V gene's germline CDR1 is LGHNA and CDR2 YSLEER. With 1 base removed from V and 7 bases from J, the gap between germline ends came to 7 bases. The CDR3 DNA is TGCGCCAGCAGCCAAGTCGTCCTCGGGGAGCTGTTTTTT. Amino acids: CASSQVVLGELFF.

This clonotype was seen only a few times. The CDR3, as DNA: TGCGCCAGCAGCCAAGGGACAGGGGGCACATGGAACACCATATATTTT. Protein sequence: CASSQGTGGTWNTIYF. The chain couples TRBV4-3 to TRBJ1-3; the match to TRBD1 covers 11 bases. Germline-derived CDR1 and CDR2 are LGHNA and YSLEER. The CDR3 totals 16 residues. V shed 1 base, J shed 7 bases, and the junction held 6 bases outside the gene matches.

This clonotype was detected ten times or more. This chain links TRBV28 with TRBJ2-2; 14 nucleotides match TRBD2. CDR3 size: 16 residues. Per germline, CDR1 MDHEN and CDR2 SYDVKM. Trimming cost V 5 bases and J 6 bases; bases outside gene matches: 5. CDR3 loop: CASSTPGLAGAGELFF. CDR3 nucleotide sequence: TGTGCCAGCAGTACCCCGGGACTAGCGGGAGCCGGGGAGCTGTTTTTT. Full variable domain (rest looked up from reference TRBV28 and TRBJ2-2): DVKVTQSSRYLVKRTGEKVFLECVQDMDHENMFWYRQDPGLGLRLIYFSYDVKMKEKGDIPEGYSVSREKKERFSLILESASTNQTSMYLCASSTPGLAGAGELFFGEGSRLTVL.

The V and J genes are TRBV15 and TRBJ1-4; 8 positions match TRBD1. In germline, CDR1 is LNHNV, CDR2 YYDKDF (reference sequence). The CDR3 sequence is 14 residues long. The ends lost 3 bases at V and 7 bases at J; junction bases unmatched: 4. CDR3 in DNA: TGTGCCACCAGCAGGGACAGGGTGGCTGAAAAACTGTTTTTT. Its protein product is CATSRDRVAEKLFF.

This clonotype was counted ten times or more. The chain joins TRBV12-3 or TRBV12-4 to TRBJ2-7, with no clear D. This CDR3 contains 12 residues. Trimming pared 5 bases from V and 6 bases from J, leaving 11 bases between. CDR3 loop: CASSPQRGEQYF. DNA for the CDR3: TGTGCCAGCAGTCCCCAACGCGGCGAGCAGTACTTC.

The chain links TRBV11-3 to TRBJ2-1; D possibly corresponds to TRBD2 (7 bases). V was trimmed by 2 bases and J by 6 bases, leaving 11 bases between them. The CDR3 runs to 14 residues. Germline CDR1 SGHNT, CDR2 YENEEA. The CDR3 DNA reads as TGTGCCAGCAGCTTATCGAGGGGGGGCAATGAGCAGTTCTTC. This codes for CASSLSRGGNEQFF.

V and J are TRBV3-1 and TRBJ1-5; no definite D call. Germline-derived CDR1 and CDR2 are LGHDT and YNNKEL (reference sequence). Trimming took 1 base from V and 8 from J, leaving 6 bases between them. The CDR3 has 12 amino acids. This CDR3 is CASSQAGEPQHF. CDR3 in DNA: TGTGCCAGCAGCCAAGCGGGTGAGCCCCAGCATTTT. The variable domain in full, completed from reference TRBV3-1 and TRBJ1-5, reads DTAVSQTPKYLVTQMGNDKSIKCEQNLGHDTMYWYKQDSKKFLKIMFSYNNKELIINETVPNRFSPKSPDKAHLNLHINSLELGDSAVYFCASSQAGEPQHFGDGTRLSIL.

The sample holds many counts of this clonotype. This chain links TRBV7-6 with TRBJ2-3; D is ambiguous. Germline-derived CDR1 and CDR2 are SGHVS and FNYEAQ. Trimming took 1 base from V and 3 from J, leaving 5 bases between them. This CDR3 is built from 13 residues. The CDR3 coding sequence is TGTGCCAGCAGCTTAGAACGGACAGATACGCAGTATTTT. It codes for CASSLERTDTQYF.

A few counts support this clonotype. The chain uses TRBV7-2 and TRBJ2-3; the D call may be TRBD1 or TRBD2 (5 bases each). V dropped 5 bases and J dropped 6 bases, with 15 bases sitting between them. CDR1 is SGHTA and CDR2 is FQGNSA in the germline V gene. This CDR3 is built from 14 residues. The CDR3 loop reads CASSPHGAVDTQYF. The CDR3 nucleotides are TGTGCCAGCAGCCCTCACGGGGCGGTGGATACGCAGTATTTT.

This rearrangement joins TRBV7-3 to TRBJ1-2; 7 bases match TRBD1. CDR3 length: 14 residues. J gave up 4 bases and V 5 bases, and 7 bases lay outside the gene matches. The germline CDR1 and CDR2 sequences are SGHTA and FQGTGA. CDR3 in DNA: TGTGCCAGCAGCCCCACGACAGGGACCTATGGCTACACCTTC. This translates into CASSPTTGTYGYTF.

The CDR3, as DNA: TGTGCCAGCAGCCAAGGGGACAGGGGGCACCAAGAGACCCAGTACTTC. Its protein product is CASSQGDRGHQETQYF. This chain joins TRBV3-1 and TRBJ2-5; 12 nucleotides match TRBD1. Trimming took 1 base from V and 0 from J; bases not matched to a gene: 0. The CDR3 runs 16 residues. CDR1 and CDR2 (germline): LGHDT, YNNKEL (reference sequence).

The V and J genes are TRBV6-2 or TRBV6-3 and TRBJ2-5; 11 bases match TRBD2. Trimming removed 5 bases from V and 2 bases from J; junction bases left unmatched: 10. Germline V lookup: CDR1 MNHEY, CDR2 SVGEGT. The CDR3 contains 17 residues. CDR3 amino acids: CASSPGTSGPFQETQYF. The CDR3 DNA follows: TGTGCCAGCAGTCCCGGGACTAGCGGACCGTTTCAAGAGACCCAGTACTTC.

The rearrangement uses TRBV10-2 and TRBJ1-5, with 8 bases that match TRBD1. The CDR3 has 14 residues. The germline gives CDR1 WSHSY, CDR2 SAAADI. The V and J ends lost 7 bases and 6 bases, in that order; junction bases with no gene match: 8. The CDR3 DNA is TGCGCCAGCATGACAGGGGCGACGATTCAGCCCCAGCATTTT. Encoded protein: CASMTGATIQPQHF.

This clonotype showed up just once. The rearrangement uses TRBV29-1 and TRBJ2-7; TRBD1 aligns across 8 bases. The V gene end was trimmed by 6 bases and the J gene end by 7 bases; junction bases not matched to a gene: 11. Germline V gene lookup returns CDR1 SQVTM and CDR2 ANQGSEA. The CDR3 loop spans 13 amino acids. As DNA, the CDR3 is TGCAGCGTCGGAGCAGGGGGCACCGGGGAGCAGTACTTC. It yields the protein CSVGAGGTGEQYF.

The V call is TRBV6-2 or TRBV6-3, the J call TRBJ2-5; 9 bases match TRBD2. CDR1 and CDR2 (germline): MNHEY, SVGEGT. CDR3 length: 15 residues. After removal of 5 bases from V and 0 bases from J, the junction contained 4 bases not matched to a gene. CDR3: CASSRGLANQETQYF. CDR3 nucleotide sequence: TGTGCCAGCAGTCGAGGACTAGCGAACCAAGAGACCCAGTACTTC.